The subject of this entry is one T cell receptor (beta chain). Sequencing was performed with immunoSEQ multiplex PCR; in TCRdb, only in-frame clones are kept and a portion is missing. The data show about 57,000 clones, about 91% seen once. This sample is drawn from a study of T cell changes during pregnancy in multiple sclerosis. The TCR comes from a female donor in good health, enrolled as a control in a pregnancy study. The sample in question was peripheral blood, obtained after pregnancy.

Here the CDR3 reads CASRSTGTGERQPQHF. The CDR3 coding sequence is TGTGCCAGCAGATCTACCGGGACAGGGGAACGGCAGCCCCAGCATTTT. This chain joins TRBV27 and TRBJ1-5, with 10 bases aligning to TRBD1. CDR1 MNHEY and CDR2 SMNVEV come from the germline V gene (reference sequence). V gave up 6 bases and J gave up 7 bases; unmatched junction bases: 12. The CDR3 length is 16 residues.